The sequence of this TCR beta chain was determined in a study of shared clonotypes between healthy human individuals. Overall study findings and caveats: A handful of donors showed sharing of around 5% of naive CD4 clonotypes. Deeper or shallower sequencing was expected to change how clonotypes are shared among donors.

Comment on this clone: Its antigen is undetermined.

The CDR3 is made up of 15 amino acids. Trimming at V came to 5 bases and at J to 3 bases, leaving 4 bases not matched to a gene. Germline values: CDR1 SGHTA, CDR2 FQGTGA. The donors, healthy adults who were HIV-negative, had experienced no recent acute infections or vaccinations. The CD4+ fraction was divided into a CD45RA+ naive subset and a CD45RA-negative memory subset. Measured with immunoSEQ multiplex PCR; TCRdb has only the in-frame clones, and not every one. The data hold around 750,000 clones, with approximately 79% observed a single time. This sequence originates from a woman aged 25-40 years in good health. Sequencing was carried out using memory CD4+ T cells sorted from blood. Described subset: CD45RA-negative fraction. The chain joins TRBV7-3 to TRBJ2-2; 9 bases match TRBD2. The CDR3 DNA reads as TGTGCCAGCAGCCCGAGCGGGAGGTACACCGGGGAGCTGTTTTTT. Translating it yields CASSPSGRYTGELFF.